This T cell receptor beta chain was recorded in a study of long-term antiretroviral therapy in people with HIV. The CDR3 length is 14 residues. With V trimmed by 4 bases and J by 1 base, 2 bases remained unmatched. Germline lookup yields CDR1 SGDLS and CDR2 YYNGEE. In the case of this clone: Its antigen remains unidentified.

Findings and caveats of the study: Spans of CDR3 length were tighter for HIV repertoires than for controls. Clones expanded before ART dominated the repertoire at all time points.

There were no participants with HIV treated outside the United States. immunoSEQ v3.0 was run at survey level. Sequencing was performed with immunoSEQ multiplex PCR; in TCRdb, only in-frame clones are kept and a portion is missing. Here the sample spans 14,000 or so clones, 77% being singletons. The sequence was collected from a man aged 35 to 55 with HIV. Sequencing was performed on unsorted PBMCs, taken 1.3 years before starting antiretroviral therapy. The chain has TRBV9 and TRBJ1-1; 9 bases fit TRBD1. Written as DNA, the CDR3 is TGTGCCAGCAGCCGACAGGGGGGGAACACTGAAGCTTTCTTT. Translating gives CASSRQGGNTEAFF.